This T cell receptor (beta chain) comes out of a study of T cells in Graves' hyperthyroidism and ophthalmopathy. The study, taken as a whole, reports: Blood also held most thyroid clonotypes expanded beyond 0.001. It was a median around 6 months before onset that the model predicted ophthalmopathy.

A remark on this clonotype: Antigen specificity is unknown.

Amplified regions were TCR beta CDR3 sequences from RNA transcripts. Initially, a first-round RT-PCR of the TCR CDR3 employed the HTBI primer set. From the multiplex PCR reads, TCRdb called clonotypes with MiXCR, one entry per CDR3 protein. The data contain about 620,000 distinct CDR3 sequences, 15% to 20% of them singletons. In germline, CDR1 is LNHNV, CDR2 YYDKDF (reference sequence). The germline V and J ends were trimmed by 0 bases and 1 base, with 16 bases remaining between them. This CDR3 region has 18 residues. The source material was blood. This TCR came from a woman aged 25 to 45 with Graves' hyperthyroidism. The chain joins TRBV15 to TRBJ2-4; perhaps TRBD1 as D (5 bases). For the CDR3, the DNA is TGTGCCACCAGCAGAGAAGTAGCCTCCTGGGGCGCCAAAAACATTCAGTACTTC. Amino acids: CATSREVASWGAKNIQYF.